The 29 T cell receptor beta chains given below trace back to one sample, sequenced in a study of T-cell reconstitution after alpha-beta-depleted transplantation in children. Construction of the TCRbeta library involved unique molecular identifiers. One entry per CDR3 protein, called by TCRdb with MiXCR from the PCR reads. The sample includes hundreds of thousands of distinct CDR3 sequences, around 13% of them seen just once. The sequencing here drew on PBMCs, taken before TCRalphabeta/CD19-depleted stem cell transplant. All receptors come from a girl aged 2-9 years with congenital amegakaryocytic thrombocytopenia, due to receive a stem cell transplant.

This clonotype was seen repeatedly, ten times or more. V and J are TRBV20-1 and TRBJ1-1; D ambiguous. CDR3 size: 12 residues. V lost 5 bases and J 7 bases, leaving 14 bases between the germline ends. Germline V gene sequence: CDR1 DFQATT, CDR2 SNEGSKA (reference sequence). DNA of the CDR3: TGCAGTGCTTCAGGAGATACGATTGAAGCTTTCTTT. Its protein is CSASGDTIEAFF.

CDR3 bases: TGTGCCAGCAGCTTAGCGGGGGGCGGGCAAGATACGCAGTATTTT. This gives the protein CASSLAGGGQDTQYF. The rearrangement joins TRBV11-2 to TRBJ2-3; a possible D gene is TRBD2 (7 bases). There are 15 residues in the CDR3. Between the trimmed V and J ends, which lost 1 base and 5 bases, there was a span of 13 bases. Looked up from germline, CDR1 is SGHAT and CDR2 is FQNNGV.

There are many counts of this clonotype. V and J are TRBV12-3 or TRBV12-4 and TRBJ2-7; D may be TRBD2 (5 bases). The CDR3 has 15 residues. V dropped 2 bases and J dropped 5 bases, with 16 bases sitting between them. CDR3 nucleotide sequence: TGTGCCAGCAGTTTACGAGGAGGCCGGGTCCACGAGCAGTACTTC. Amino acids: CASSLRGGRVHEQYF.

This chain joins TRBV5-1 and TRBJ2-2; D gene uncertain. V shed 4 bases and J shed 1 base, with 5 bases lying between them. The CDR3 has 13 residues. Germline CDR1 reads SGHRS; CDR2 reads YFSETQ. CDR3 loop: CASSGGNTGELFF. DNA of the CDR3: TGCGCCAGCAGCGGTGGGAACACCGGGGAGCTGTTTTTT.

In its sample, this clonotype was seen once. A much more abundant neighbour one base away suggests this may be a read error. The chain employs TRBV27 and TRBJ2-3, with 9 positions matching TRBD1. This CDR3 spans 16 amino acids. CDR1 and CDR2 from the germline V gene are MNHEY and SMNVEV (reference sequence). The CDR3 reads CSSSRGRDRVSDTQYF. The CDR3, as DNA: TGTTCCAGCAGTCGAGGAAGGGACAGGGTATCTGATACGCAGTATTTT.

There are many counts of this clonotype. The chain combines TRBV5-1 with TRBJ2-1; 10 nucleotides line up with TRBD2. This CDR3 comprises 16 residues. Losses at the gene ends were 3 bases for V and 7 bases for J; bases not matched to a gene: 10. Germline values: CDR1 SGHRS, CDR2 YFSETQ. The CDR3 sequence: CASSSGQTTSGNEQFF. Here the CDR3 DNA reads TGCGCCAGCAGCTCCGGACAAACGACTAGCGGGAATGAGCAGTTCTTC.

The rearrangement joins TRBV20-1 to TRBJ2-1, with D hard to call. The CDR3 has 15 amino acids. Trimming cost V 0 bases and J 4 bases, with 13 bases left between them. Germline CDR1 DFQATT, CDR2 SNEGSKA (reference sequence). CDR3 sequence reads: CSARDSRGPYNEQFF. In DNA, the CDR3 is TGCAGTGCTAGAGATTCCCGTGGACCGTACAATGAGCAGTTCTTC.

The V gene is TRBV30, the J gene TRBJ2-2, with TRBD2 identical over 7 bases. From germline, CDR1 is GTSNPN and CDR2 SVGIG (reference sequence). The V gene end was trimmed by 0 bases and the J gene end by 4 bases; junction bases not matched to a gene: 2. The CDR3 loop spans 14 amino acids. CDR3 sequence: CAWSVGGSTGELFF. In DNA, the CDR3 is TGTGCCTGGAGTGTGGGGGGGAGCACCGGGGAGCTGTTTTTT.

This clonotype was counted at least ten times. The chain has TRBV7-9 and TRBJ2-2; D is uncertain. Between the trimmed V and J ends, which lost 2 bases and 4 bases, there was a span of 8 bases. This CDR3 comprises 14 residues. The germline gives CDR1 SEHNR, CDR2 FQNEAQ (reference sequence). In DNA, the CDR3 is TGTGCCAGCAGCTTACTCGGGCTCACCGGGGAGCTGTTTTTT. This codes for CASSLLGLTGELFF. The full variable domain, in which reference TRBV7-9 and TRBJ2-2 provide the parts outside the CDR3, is DTGVSQNPRHKITKRGQNVTFRCDPISEHNRLYWYRQTLGQGPEFLTYFQNEAQLEKSRLLSDRFSAERPKGSFSTLEIQRTEQGDSAMYLCASSLLGLTGELFFGEGSRLTVL.

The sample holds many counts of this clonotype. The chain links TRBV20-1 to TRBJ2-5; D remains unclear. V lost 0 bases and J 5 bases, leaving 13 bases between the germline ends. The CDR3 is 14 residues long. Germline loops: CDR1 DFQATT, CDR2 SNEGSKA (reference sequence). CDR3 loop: CSARDFGVRETQYF. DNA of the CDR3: TGCAGTGCTAGAGACTTTGGGGTCAGGGAGACCCAGTACTTC.

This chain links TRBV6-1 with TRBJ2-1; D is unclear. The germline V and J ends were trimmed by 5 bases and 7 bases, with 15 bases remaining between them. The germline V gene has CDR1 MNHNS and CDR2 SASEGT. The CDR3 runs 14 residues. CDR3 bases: TGTGCCAGCAGTCATCTATCGTATGAAAATGAGCAGTTCTTC. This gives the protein CASSHLSYENEQFF.

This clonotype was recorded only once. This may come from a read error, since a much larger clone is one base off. CDR3 sequence (DNA): TGCGCCAGCAGCCATTTAAGTGAGGGTCCCGAGCAGTACTTC. It encodes CASSHLSEGPEQYF. The chain joins TRBV4-1 to TRBJ2-7; possible D gene TRBD2, 5 bases. CDR3 length: 14 residues. Germline V gives CDR1 MGHRA, CDR2 YSYEKL. The germline V and J ends were trimmed by 3 bases and 6 bases, with 15 bases remaining between them.

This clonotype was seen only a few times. The CDR3 reads CAISVRGTGAPSEQFF. For the CDR3, the DNA is TGTGCCATCAGTGTTCGAGGGACAGGGGCCCCCAGTGAGCAGTTCTTC. The rearrangement uses TRBV10-3 and TRBJ2-1; 10 bases align to TRBD1. Germline V gene lookup returns CDR1 ENHRY and CDR2 SYGVKD. V dropped 4 bases and J dropped 9; count of bases not matched to a gene: 12. CDR3 length: 16 residues.

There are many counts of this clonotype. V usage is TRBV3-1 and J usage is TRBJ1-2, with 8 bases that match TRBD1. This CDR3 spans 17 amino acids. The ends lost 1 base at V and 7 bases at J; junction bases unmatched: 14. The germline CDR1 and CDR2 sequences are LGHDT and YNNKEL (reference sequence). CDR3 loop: CASSQVGLALGTGGYTF. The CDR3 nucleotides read TGTGCCAGCAGCCAAGTTGGTCTCGCCCTTGGGACAGGTGGCTACACCTTC.

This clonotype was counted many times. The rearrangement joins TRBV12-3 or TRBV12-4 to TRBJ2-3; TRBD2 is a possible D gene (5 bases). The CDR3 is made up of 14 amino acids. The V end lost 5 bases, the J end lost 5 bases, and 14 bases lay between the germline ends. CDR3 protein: CASSPQRLGDTQYF. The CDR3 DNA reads TGTGCCAGCAGTCCCCAGCGGCTCGGAGATACGCAGTATTTT.

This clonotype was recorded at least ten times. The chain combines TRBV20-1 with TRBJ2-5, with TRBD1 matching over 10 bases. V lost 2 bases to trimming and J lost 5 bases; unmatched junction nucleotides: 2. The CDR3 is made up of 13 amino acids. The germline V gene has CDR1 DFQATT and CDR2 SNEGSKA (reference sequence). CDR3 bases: TGCAGTGCTAGACGGACAGGGGGTGAGACCCAGTACTTC. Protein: CSARRTGGETQYF.

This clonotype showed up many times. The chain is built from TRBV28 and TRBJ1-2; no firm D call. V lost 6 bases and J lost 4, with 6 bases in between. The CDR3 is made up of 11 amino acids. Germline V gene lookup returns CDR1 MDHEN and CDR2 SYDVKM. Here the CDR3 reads CASSNIYGYTF. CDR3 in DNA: TGTGCCAGCAGCAACATCTATGGCTACACCTTC.

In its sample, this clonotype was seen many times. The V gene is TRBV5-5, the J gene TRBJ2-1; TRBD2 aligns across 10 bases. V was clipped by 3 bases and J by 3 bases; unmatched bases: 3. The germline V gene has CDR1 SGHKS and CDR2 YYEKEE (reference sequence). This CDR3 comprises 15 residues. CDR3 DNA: TGTGCCAGCAGCTCCCCTAGCGGGGGCTACAATGAGCAGTTCTTC. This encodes CASSSPSGGYNEQFF.

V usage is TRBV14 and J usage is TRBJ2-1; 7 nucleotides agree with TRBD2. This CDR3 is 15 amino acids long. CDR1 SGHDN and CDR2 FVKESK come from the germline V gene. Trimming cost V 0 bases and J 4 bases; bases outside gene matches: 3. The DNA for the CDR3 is TGTGCCAGCAGCCAAGATGTGGGAGGGTACAATGAGCAGTTCTTC. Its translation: CASSQDVGGYNEQFF.

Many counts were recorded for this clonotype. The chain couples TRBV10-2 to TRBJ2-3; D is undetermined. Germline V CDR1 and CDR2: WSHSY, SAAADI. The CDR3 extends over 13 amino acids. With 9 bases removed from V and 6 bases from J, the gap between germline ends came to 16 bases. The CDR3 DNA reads TGCGCCAGAAGTCAGGCGGTGAGCGATACGCAGTATTTT. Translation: CARSQAVSDTQYF.

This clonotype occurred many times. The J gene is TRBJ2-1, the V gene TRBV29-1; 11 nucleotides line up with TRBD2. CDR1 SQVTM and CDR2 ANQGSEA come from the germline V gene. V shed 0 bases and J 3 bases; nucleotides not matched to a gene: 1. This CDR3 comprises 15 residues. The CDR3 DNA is TGCAGCGTTGAAGAGGGACTAGCGGACTACAATGAGCAGTTCTTC. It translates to CSVEEGLADYNEQFF.

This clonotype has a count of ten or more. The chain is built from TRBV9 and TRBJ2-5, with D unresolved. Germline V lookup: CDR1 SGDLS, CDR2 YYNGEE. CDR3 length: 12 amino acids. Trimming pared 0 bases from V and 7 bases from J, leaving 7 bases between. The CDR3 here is CASSVDWGTQYF. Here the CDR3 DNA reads TGTGCCAGCAGCGTAGATTGGGGGACCCAGTACTTC. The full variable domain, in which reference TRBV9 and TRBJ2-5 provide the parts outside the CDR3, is DSGVTQTPKHLITATGQRVTLRCSPRSGDLSVYWYQQSLDQGLQFLIQYYNGEERAKGNILERFSAQQFPDLHSELNLSSLELGDSALYFCASSVDWGTQYFGPGTRLLVL.

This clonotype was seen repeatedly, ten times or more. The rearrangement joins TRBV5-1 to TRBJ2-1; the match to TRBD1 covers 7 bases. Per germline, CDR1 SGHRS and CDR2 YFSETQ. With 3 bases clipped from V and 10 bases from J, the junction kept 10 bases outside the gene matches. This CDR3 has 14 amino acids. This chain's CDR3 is CASSWGQPLMEQFF. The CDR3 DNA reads TGCGCCAGCAGCTGGGGACAGCCTCTCATGGAGCAGTTCTTC. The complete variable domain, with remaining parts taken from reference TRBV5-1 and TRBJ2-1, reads KAGVTQTPRYLIKTRGQQVTLSCSPISGHRSVSWYQQTPGQGLQFLFEYFSETQRNKGNFPGRFSGRQFSNSRSEMNVSTLELGDSALYLCASSWGQPLMEQFFGPGTRLTVL.

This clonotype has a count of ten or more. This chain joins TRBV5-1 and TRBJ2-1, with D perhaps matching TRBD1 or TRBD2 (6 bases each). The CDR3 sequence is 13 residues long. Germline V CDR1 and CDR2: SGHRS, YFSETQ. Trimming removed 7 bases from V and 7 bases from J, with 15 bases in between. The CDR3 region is CASGSGEVNEQFF. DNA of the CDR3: TGCGCCAGCGGCTCAGGGGAGGTGAATGAGCAGTTCTTC.

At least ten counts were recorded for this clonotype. The CDR3 region has the DNA TGTGCCAGCAGCACGGATTCGGGAGGGAGCACAGATACGCAGTATTTT. Translated: CASSTDSGGSTDTQYF. The chain recombines TRBV7-9 with TRBJ2-3; TRBD2 agrees at 8 bases. The CDR3 extends over 16 amino acids. Germline V gives CDR1 SEHNR, CDR2 FQNEAQ (reference sequence). J was trimmed by 0 bases and V by 5 bases; bases with no gene match: 7.

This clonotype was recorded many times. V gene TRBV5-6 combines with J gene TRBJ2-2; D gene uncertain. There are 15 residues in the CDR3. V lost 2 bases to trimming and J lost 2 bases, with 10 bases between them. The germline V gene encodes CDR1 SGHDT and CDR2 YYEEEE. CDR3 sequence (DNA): TGTGCCAGCAGCTTAACAGAGACCAACACCGGGGAGCTGTTTTTT. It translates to CASSLTETNTGELFF.

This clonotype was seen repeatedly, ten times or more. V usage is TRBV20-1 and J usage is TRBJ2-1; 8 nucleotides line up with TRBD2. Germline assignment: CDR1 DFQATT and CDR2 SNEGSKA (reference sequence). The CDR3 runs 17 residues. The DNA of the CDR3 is TGCACGCAATTCGGCGCGGGAGGCAGAGGGGGTTGGGGTGAGCAGTTCTTC. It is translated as CTQFGAGGRGGWGEQFF.

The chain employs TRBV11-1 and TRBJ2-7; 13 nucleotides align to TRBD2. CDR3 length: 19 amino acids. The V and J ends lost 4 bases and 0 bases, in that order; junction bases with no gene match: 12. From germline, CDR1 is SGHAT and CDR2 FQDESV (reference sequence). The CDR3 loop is CASSSTGTSGAESSYEQYF. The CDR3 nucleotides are TGTGCCAGCAGCTCAACCGGGACTAGCGGGGCAGAGTCCTCCTACGAGCAGTACTTC.

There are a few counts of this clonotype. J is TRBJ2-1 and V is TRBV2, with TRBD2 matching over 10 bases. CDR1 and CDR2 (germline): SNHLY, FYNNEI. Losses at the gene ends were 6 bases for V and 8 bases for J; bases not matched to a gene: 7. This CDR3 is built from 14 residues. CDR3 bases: TGTGCCAGCAGACTAGCGGGAAGGTGGGATGAGCAGTTCTTC. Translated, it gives CASRLAGRWDEQFF.